These 24 T cell receptor beta chains originate from one sample sequenced in a study of a mutant IDH1 vaccine in newly diagnosed glioma. As to time point: baseline, week 1 (first vaccination visit). Treatment noted: pre-vaccination baseline after standard-of-care therapy. Clones were sequenced by immunoSEQ multiplex PCR, and TCRdb holds only the in-frame ones, with some missing. This sample yields 65,000 to 70,000 clones, of which around four fifths are seen a single time; around 4.5% belongs to the top ten. The material sequenced was peripheral blood mononuclear cells (PBMCs), taken from a glioma patient treated with radiotherapy, temozolomide or both. The receptors come from a woman aged 18 to 35 with glioma. Some clones in this sample may be carry-over from other donors' samples.

The rearrangement uses TRBV7-9 and TRBJ1-2, with 8 bases identical to TRBD1. This CDR3 has 15 residues. The J segment lost 4 bases and the V segment lost 3 bases, leaving 7 bases of the junction unmatched. Germline CDR1 reads SEHNR; CDR2 reads FQNEAQ (reference sequence). As DNA, the CDR3 is TGTGCCAGCAGCTTCCCAGGGGGCGCAGGCTATGGCTACACCTTC. It translates to CASSFPGGAGYGYTF.

The chain carries TRBV7-2 and TRBJ1-2; 12 bases align to TRBD1. The V and J ends lost 5 bases and 5 bases, in that order; junction bases with no gene match: 9. CDR1 is SGHTA and CDR2 is FQGNSA in the germline V gene. CDR3 length equals 16 residues. The CDR3 nucleotides are TGTGCCAGCAGCCAAGGGACAGGGGGCGCCGCATATGGCTACACCTTC. Amino acids: CASSQGTGGAAYGYTF.

This clone was picked up one time. The chain has TRBV4-3 and TRBJ1-1; D uncertain. Germline CDR1 LGHNA, CDR2 YSLEER. The CDR3 extends over 13 amino acids. Trimming stripped 0 bases from V and 5 bases from J, with 7 bases between. CDR3 DNA sequence: TGCGCCAGCAGCCAAGAGACGTGGACTGAAGCTTTCTTT. Amino acid sequence: CASSQETWTEAFF.

This clone was recorded only once. This chain joins TRBV18 and TRBJ1-3, with D tentatively TRBD1 (5 bases). CDR1 is KGHSH, CDR2 LQKENI, per germline. The V end was cut by 6 bases, the J end by 0 bases, with 24 bases between. The CDR3 length is 19 residues. In DNA form, the CDR3 reads TGTGCCAGCTCCCCAACGAGGGACCGCCTCCCCGTCTCTGGAAACACCATATATTTT. Encoded protein: CASSPTRDRLPVSGNTIYF.

The V and J genes are TRBV6-6 and TRBJ1-6, with TRBD1 as a possible D gene (5 bases). Germline V gene data show CDR1 as MNHNY and CDR2 as SVGAGI (reference sequence). V shed 5 bases and J shed 6 bases, with 11 bases lying between them. This CDR3 has 14 amino acids. CDR3 sequence (DNA): TGTGCCAGCAGTCAGGGTCACCGTAATTCACCCCTCCACTTT. Its translation: CASSQGHRNSPLHF.

The chain uses TRBV7-2 and TRBJ2-5, with 7 positions matching TRBD2. V gave up 5 bases and J gave up 4 bases; unmatched junction bases: 7. Germline CDR1 reads SGHTA; CDR2 reads FQGNSA. This CDR3 region has 14 residues. The CDR3 here is CASSPPPGGETQYF. In DNA, the CDR3 is TGTGCCAGCAGCCCTCCCCCGGGGGGAGAGACCCAGTACTTC.

V gene TRBV11-2 combines with J gene TRBJ1-5, with 7 bases identical to TRBD1. Germline CDR1 SGHAT, CDR2 FQNNGV. Trimming took 1 base from V and 5 from J; bases not matched to a gene: 5. The CDR3 consists of 15 residues. CDR3: CASSLGGGQHQPQHF. CDR3 nucleotide sequence: TGTGCCAGCAGCTTAGGAGGGGGACAGCATCAGCCCCAGCATTTT.

This chain joins TRBV6-4 and TRBJ1-2, with D unclear. This CDR3 region has 12 residues. The germline V and J ends were trimmed by 5 bases and 7 bases, with 11 bases remaining between them. Germline lookup yields CDR1 MRHNA and CDR2 SNTAGT. In DNA form, the CDR3 reads TGTGCCAGCAGTCACGGGGATGGTGGCTACACCTTC. Protein sequence: CASSHGDGGYTF.

This clone is a singleton in its sample. CDR3 loop: CASSFAPGVSGNTIYF. DNA of the CDR3: TGTGCCAGCAGTTTCGCCCCAGGGGTGTCTGGAAACACCATATATTTT. V gene TRBV6-6 combines with J gene TRBJ1-3, with D tentatively TRBD1 (6 bases). The CDR3 extends over 16 amino acids. Germline CDR1 reads MNHNY; CDR2 reads SVGAGI (reference sequence). V lost 4 bases and J lost 1, with 14 bases in between.

The CDR3 nucleotides read TGCGCCAGCAGCGGCGCACAACGAGGCACTGAAGCTTTCTTT. It specifies CASSGAQRGTEAFF. The chain combines TRBV5-1 with TRBJ1-1; D gene unclear. Germline values: CDR1 SGHRS, CDR2 YFSETQ. V was clipped by 4 bases and J by 4 bases, with 14 bases between them. The CDR3 has 14 amino acids.

The chain has TRBV5-4 and TRBJ2-7; tentative D call: TRBD2 (6 bases). The CDR3 is 16 amino acids. V lost 2 bases, J lost 0 bases, and 15 bases lay in between. CDR1 is SGHNT, CDR2 YYREEE, per germline (reference sequence). The CDR3 protein is CASSFSHSGASYEQYF. The DNA for the CDR3 is TGTGCCAGCAGCTTCTCCCATAGCGGAGCCTCCTACGAGCAGTACTTC.

The chain couples TRBV5-4 to TRBJ1-3; 7 bases are a match to TRBD1. The V gene's germline CDR1 is SGHNT and CDR2 YYREEE (reference sequence). V lost 4 bases and J lost 0; bases outside the gene matches: 1. CDR3 size: 14 residues. As DNA, the CDR3 is TGTGCCAGCAGCAGGGACAGCTCTGGAAACACCATATATTTT. Its translation: CASSRDSSGNTIYF. Full variable domain (missing parts from reference TRBV5-4 and TRBJ1-3): ETGVTQSPTHLIKTRGQQVTLRCSSQSGHNTVSWYQQALGQGPQFIFQYYREEENGRGNFPPRFSGLQFPNYSSELNVNALELDDSALYLCASSRDSSGNTIYFGEGSWLTVV.

The gene calls are TRBV29-1 and TRBJ1-1; unclear D gene. The CDR3 covers 12 residues. Trimming stripped 0 bases from V and 4 bases from J, with 6 bases between. The germline gives CDR1 SQVTM, CDR2 ANQGSEA. In DNA form, the CDR3 reads TGCAGCGTTGAAGATTGGGTCACTGAAGCTTTCTTT. Its translation is CSVEDWVTEAFF.

This clone occurred once. The chain carries TRBV9 and TRBJ1-2, with 8 nucleotides matching TRBD1. The CDR3 is 15 residues long. The V segment lost 4 bases and the J segment 2 bases; nucleotides outside the gene matches: 7. Germline values: CDR1 SGDLS, CDR2 YYNGEE. CDR3 sequence: CASSSARTGNYGYTF. The CDR3 DNA is TGTGCCAGCAGCAGCGCCCGGACAGGGAACTATGGCTACACCTTC.

This chain connects TRBV29-1 to TRBJ2-7, with a weak D call TRBD2 (5 bases). With 6 bases removed from V and 13 bases from J, the gap between germline ends came to 19 bases. CDR3 size: 11 residues. CDR1 SQVTM and CDR2 ANQGSEA come from the germline V gene. In DNA form, the CDR3 reads TGCAGCGTCGCACTAGTCTCTGGAAATTACTTC. Protein product: CSVALVSGNYF.

This rearrangement joins TRBV28 to TRBJ1-2; D unresolved. Germline assignment: CDR1 MDHEN and CDR2 SYDVKM. The CDR3 runs to 13 residues. V was shortened by 6 bases and J by 7 bases, with 15 bases between the two germline ends. As DNA, the CDR3 is TGTGCCAGCAGGGACTACTCATGGGGTGGCTACACCTTC. Protein product: CASRDYSWGGYTF.

In its sample, this clone is medium-sized (0.01 to 0.1%). The rearrangement links TRBV25-1 to TRBJ2-2; either TRBD1 or TRBD2 may fit D (6 bases each). The CDR3 consists of 13 residues. V gave up 7 bases and J gave up 6 bases, with 12 bases separating them. The germline V gene encodes CDR1 MGHDK and CDR2 SYGVNS. The CDR3 coding sequence is TGTGCCAGCACCGGGGGCCCGGCCGGGGAGCTGTTTTTT. Protein: CASTGGPAGELFF.

The chain is built from TRBV2 and TRBJ2-2, with 11 bases that match TRBD2. CDR1 is SNHLY, CDR2 FYNNEI, per germline. The CDR3 is made up of 17 amino acids. Trimming removed 4 bases from V and 4 bases from J; junction bases left unmatched: 8. In DNA, the CDR3 is TGTGCCAGCAGTGGAAATAGCGGGGGGGCGGGCACCGGGGAGCTGTTTTTT. It specifies CASSGNSGGAGTGELFF.

J is TRBJ2-1 and V is TRBV29-1, with 11 bases identical to TRBD2. Trimming removed 3 bases from V and 7 bases from J; junction bases left unmatched: 11. CDR1 and CDR2 (germline): SQVTM, ANQGSEA. The CDR3 loop spans 16 amino acids. CDR3 loop: CSVEVPPPSGRNEQFF. The CDR3 bases are TGCAGCGTTGAGGTCCCCCCCCCTAGCGGGAGGAATGAGCAGTTCTTC.

This clone was seen once. The CDR3 DNA is TGTGCCAGCAGCTACCCCGAGGGTACCATATATTTT. Protein sequence: CASSYPEGTIYF. The chain employs TRBV7-9 and TRBJ1-3; D uncertain. V was shortened by 4 bases and J by 10 bases, with 11 bases between the two germline ends. This CDR3 region has 12 residues. Germline V lookup: CDR1 SEHNR, CDR2 FQNEAQ (reference sequence).

The chain uses TRBV12-5 and TRBJ2-7, with D unresolved. From germline, CDR1 is LGHNT and CDR2 FRNRAP. The CDR3 is made up of 13 amino acids. Trimming left V 3 bases short and J 0 bases short, with 6 bases between. This CDR3 reads CASGFGDSYEQYF. Here the CDR3 DNA reads TGTGCTAGTGGTTTTGGGGACTCCTACGAGCAGTACTTC.

The rearrangement links TRBV6-6 to TRBJ1-5; the D is unclear. CDR3 length: 13 residues. Germline V lookup: CDR1 MNHNY, CDR2 SVGAGI (reference sequence). Trimming cost V 8 bases and J 3 bases, with 11 bases left between them. The CDR3 DNA sequence: TGTGCCAGCGGCTCGACGTCCAATCAGCCCCAGCATTTT. Translated: CASGSTSNQPQHF.

The chain combines TRBV5-5 with TRBJ2-7; D call uncertain. V lost 2 bases, J lost 5 bases, and 8 bases lay in between. From germline, CDR1 is SGHKS and CDR2 YYEKEE (reference sequence). CDR3 length: 12 amino acids. CDR3 loop: CASSFGWNEQYF. The CDR3 bases are TGTGCCAGCAGCTTCGGTTGGAACGAGCAGTACTTC.

The chain links TRBV29-1 to TRBJ1-3; 7 nucleotides align to TRBD1. Germline lookup yields CDR1 SQVTM and CDR2 ANQGSEA. With V trimmed by 3 bases and J by 4 bases, 12 bases remained unmatched. This CDR3 spans 16 amino acids. The CDR3 DNA follows: TGCAGCGTTGATAAAAGCGACAGGGATGAGGGAAACACCATATATTTT. Protein: CSVDKSDRDEGNTIYF.